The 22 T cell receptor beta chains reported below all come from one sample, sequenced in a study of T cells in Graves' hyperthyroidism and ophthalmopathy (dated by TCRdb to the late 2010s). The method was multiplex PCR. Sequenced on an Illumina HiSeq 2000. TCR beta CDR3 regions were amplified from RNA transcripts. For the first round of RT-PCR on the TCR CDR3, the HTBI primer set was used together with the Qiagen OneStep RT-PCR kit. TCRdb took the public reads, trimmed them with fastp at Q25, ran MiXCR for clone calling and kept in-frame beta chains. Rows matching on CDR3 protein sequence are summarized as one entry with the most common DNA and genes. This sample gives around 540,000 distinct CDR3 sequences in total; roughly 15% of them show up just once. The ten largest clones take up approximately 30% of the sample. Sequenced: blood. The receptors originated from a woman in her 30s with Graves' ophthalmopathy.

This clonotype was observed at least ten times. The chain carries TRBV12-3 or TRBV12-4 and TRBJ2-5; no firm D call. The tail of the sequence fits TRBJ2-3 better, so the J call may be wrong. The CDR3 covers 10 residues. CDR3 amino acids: CASRSETQYF. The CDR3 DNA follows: TGTGCCAGCAGGTCTGAGACGCAGTATTTT.

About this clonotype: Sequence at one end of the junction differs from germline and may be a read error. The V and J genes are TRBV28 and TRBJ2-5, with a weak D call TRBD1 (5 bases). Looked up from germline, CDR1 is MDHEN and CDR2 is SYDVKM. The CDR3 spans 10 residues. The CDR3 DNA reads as TGTGCCACAAAAGGGGCGGATTGGAACTTC. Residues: CATKGADWNF.

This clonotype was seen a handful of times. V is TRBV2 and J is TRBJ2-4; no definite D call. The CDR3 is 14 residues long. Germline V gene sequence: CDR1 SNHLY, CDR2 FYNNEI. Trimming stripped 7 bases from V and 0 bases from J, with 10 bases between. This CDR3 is CASTRTVAKNIQYF. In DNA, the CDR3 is TGTGCCAGCACTCGGACGGTAGCCAAAAACATTCAGTACTTC.

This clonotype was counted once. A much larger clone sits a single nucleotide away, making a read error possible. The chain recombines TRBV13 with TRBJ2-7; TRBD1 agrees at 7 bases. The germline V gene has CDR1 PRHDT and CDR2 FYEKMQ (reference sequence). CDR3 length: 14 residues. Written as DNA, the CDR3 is TGTGCCAGCGGCTTAATCACAGGGGTCCACGAGCAGTACTTC. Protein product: CASGLITGVHEQYF.

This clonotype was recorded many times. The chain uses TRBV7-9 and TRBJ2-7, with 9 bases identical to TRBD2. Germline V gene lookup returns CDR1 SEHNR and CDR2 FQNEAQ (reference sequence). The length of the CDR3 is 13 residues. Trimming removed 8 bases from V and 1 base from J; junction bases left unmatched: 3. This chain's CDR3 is CASLAGESYEQYF. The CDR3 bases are TGTGCCAGCTTAGCGGGAGAATCCTACGAGCAGTACTTC.

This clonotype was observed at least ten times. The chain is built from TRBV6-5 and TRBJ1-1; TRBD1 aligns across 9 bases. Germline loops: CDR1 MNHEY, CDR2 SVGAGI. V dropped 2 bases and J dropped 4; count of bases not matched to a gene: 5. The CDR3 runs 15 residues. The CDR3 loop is CASSYGTGRSTEAFF. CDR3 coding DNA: TGTGCCAGCAGTTACGGGACAGGGAGGAGCACTGAAGCTTTCTTT.

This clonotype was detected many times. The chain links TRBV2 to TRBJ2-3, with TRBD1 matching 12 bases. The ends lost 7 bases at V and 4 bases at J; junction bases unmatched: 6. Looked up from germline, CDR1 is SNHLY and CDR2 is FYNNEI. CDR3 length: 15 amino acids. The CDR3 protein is CASNLGTGGPDTQYF. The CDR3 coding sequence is TGTGCCAGCAATTTGGGGACAGGGGGCCCAGATACGCAGTATTTT.

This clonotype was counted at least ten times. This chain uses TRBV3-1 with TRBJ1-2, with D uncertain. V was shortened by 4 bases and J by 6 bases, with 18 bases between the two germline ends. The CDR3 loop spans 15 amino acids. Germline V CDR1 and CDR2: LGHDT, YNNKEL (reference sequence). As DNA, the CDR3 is TGTGCCAGCAGCCCGACTTACACCGGGTGGAATGGCTACACCTTC. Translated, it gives CASSPTYTGWNGYTF.

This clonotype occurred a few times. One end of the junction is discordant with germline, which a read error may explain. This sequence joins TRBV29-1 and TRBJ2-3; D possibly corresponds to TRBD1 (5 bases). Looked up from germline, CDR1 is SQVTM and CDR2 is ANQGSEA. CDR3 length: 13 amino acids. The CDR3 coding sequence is TGCAGCCTTGACAGTCCTAGCACAGATACGCAGTATTTT. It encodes CSLDSPSTDTQYF.

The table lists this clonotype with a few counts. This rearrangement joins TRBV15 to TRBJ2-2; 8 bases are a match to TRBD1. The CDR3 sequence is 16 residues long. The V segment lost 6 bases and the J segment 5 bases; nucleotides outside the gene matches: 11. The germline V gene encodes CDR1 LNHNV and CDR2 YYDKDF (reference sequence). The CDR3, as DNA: TGTGCCACCAGGGATCGACAGGGGAGGTCGACCGGGGAGCTGTTTTTT. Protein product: CATRDRQGRSTGELFF.

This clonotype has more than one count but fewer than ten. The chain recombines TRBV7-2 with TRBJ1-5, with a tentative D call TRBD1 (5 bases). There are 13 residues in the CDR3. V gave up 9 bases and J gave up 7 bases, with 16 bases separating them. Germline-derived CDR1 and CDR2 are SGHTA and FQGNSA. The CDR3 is CASKDTPRQPQHF. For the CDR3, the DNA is TGTGCCAGTAAGGACACTCCCCGACAGCCCCAGCATTTT.

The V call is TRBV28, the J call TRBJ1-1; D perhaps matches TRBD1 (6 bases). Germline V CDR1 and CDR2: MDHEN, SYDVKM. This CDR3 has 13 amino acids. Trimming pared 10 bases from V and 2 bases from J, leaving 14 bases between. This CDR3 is CAKGGGLNTEAFF. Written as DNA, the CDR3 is TGTGCCAAGGGGGGAGGGCTAAACACTGAAGCTTTCTTT.

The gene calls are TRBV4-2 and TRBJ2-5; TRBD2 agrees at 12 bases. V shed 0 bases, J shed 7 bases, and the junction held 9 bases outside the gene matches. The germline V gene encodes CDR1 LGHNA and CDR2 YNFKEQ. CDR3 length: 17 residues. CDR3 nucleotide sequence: TGTGCCAGCAGCCAAGAGACTAGCGGGAGCCTTCCGTGGACCCAGTACTTC. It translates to CASSQETSGSLPWTQYF.

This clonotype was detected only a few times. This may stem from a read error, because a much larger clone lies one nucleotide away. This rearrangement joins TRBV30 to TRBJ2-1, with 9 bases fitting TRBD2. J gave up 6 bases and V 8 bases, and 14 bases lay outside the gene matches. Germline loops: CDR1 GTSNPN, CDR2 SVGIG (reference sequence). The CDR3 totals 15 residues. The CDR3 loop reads CASSSIAGARNEQFF. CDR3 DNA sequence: TGTGCCAGTAGTTCTATAGCGGGGGCCCGCAATGAGCAGTTCTTC.

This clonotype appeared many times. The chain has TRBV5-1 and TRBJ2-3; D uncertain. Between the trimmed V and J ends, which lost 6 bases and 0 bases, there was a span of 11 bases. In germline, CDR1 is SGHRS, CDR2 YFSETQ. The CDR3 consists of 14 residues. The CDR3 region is CASKETTSTDTQYF. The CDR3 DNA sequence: TGCGCCAGCAAGGAGACAACTAGCACAGATACGCAGTATTTT.

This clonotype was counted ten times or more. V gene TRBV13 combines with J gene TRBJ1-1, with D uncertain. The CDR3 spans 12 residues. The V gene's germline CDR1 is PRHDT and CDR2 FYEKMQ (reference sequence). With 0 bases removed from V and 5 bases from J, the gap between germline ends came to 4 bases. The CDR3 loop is CASSLGRTEAFF. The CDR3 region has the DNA TGTGCCAGCAGCTTAGGTCGGACTGAAGCTTTCTTT.

The CDR3 spells CASRGYGPNLLGYTF. DNA of the CDR3: TGTGCCAGCAGGGGTTACGGACCGAACCTCCTTGGCTACACCTTC. This chain joins TRBV25-1 and TRBJ1-2; unclear D gene. The V gene lost 6 bases and the J gene lost 7 bases, with 21 bases spanning the gap. CDR1 and CDR2 from the germline V gene are MGHDK and SYGVNS. The CDR3 totals 15 residues.

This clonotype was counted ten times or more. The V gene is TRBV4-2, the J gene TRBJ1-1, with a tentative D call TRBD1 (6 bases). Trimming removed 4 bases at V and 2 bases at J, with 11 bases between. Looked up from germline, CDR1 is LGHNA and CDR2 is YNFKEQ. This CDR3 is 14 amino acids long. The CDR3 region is CASSPRTDNTEAFF. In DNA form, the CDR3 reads TGTGCCAGCAGCCCGAGGACAGATAACACTGAAGCTTTCTTT.

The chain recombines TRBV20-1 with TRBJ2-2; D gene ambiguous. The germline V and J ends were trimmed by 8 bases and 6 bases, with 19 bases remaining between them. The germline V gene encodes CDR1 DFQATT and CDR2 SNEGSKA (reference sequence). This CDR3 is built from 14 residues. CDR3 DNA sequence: TGCAGTAAAGAGAAGTCGGACGGCTCCGGGGAGCTGTTTTTT. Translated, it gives CSKEKSDGSGELFF.

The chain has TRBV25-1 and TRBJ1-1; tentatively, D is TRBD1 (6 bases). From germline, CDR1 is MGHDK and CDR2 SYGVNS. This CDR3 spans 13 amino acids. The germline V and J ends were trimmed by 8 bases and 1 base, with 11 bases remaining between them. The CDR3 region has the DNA TGTGCCAGCGCCTTAGGGGGGAACACTGAAGCTTTCTTT. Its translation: CASALGGNTEAFF.

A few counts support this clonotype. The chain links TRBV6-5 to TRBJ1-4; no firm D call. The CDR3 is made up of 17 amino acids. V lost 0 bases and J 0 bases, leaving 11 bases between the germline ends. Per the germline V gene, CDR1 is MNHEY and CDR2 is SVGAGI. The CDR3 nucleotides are TGTGCCAGCAGTTACTCGGTACCAGAGGCAACTAATGAAAAACTGTTTTTT. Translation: CASSYSVPEATNEKLFF.

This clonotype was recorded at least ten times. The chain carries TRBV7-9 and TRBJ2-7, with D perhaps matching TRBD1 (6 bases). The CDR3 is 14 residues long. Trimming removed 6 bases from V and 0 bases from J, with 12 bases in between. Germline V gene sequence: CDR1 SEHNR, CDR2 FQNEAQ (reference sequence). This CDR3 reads CASSDRDTSYEQYF. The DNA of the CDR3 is TGTGCCAGCAGTGATCGGGACACCTCCTACGAGCAGTACTTC.